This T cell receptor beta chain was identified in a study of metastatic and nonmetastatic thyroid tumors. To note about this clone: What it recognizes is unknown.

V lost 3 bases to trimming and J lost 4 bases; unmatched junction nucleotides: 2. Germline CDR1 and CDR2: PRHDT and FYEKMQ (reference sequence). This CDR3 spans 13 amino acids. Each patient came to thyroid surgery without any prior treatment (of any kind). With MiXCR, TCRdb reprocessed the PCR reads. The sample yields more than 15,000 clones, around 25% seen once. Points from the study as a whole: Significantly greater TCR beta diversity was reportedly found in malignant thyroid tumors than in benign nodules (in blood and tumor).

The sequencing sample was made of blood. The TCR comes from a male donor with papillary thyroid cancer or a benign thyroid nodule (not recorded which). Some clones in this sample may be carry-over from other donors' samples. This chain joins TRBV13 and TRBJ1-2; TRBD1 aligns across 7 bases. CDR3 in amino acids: CASSLGQSYGYTF. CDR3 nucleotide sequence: TGTGCCAGCAGCTTGGGACAGTCCTATGGCTACACCTTC.